Shown below are 9 T cell receptor beta chains from a single sample sequenced in a study of Graves' ophthalmopathy and Graves' hyperthyroidism (dated by TCRdb to the late 2010s). Sequenced on an Illumina HiSeq 2000. For repertoire sequencing, the TCR beta CDR3 regions were amplified from RNA transcripts. The first round of RT-PCR was done with HTBI primers and the Qiagen OneStep RT-PCR kit, and was followed by a second round of multiplex PCR, then size selection and purification. Using fastp at Q25 and MiXCR, TCRdb reprocessed the public reads and kept productive beta chains. One record per CDR3 amino acid sequence lists the most common genes and DNA. Recorded for this sample are approximately 700,000 distinct CDR3 sequences; around 40% of them occurred a single time. Of the sample, 40% to 55% falls within the top ten clones. The sequencing sample was made of peripheral blood. These receptor sequences come from an adult man with Graves' ophthalmopathy.

V and J are TRBV7-9 and TRBJ1-6; 7 bases are shared with TRBD1. From germline, CDR1 is SEHNR and CDR2 FQNEAQ (reference sequence). CDR3 length: 16 amino acids. V was clipped by 5 bases and J by 4 bases; unmatched bases: 8. The CDR3 DNA reads as TGTGCCAGCAGCCTCTCCGACAGGGCTTATAATTCACCCCTCCACTTT. This gives the protein CASSLSDRAYNSPLHF.

This clonotype was picked up a small number of times. J is TRBJ2-7 and V is TRBV7-2; 10 nucleotides line up with TRBD2. The ends lost 1 base at V and 6 bases at J; junction bases unmatched: 6. CDR3 length equals 15 residues. Germline V gene lookup returns CDR1 SGHTA and CDR2 FQGNSA. The CDR3 spells CASSLGTSGPLEQYF. As DNA, the CDR3 is TGTGCCAGCAGCTTAGGGACTAGCGGCCCCCTCGAGCAGTACTTC.

V is TRBV7-2 and J is TRBJ1-2; TRBD1 matches at 12 bases. The germline V gene has CDR1 SGHTA and CDR2 FQGNSA. J was trimmed by 4 bases and V by 5 bases; bases with no gene match: 11. The CDR3 consists of 17 residues. The CDR3 here is CASSQPGQGANFYGYTF. The CDR3 coding sequence is TGTGCCAGCAGCCAACCGGGACAGGGGGCGAACTTCTATGGCTACACCTTC.

In its sample, this clonotype was seen once. The chain joins TRBV29-1 to TRBJ1-2; TRBD1 agrees at 9 bases. After removal of 6 bases from V and 7 bases from J, the junction contained 6 bases not matched to a gene. Germline CDR1 is SQVTM and CDR2 is ANQGSEA. The CDR3 length is 12 residues. The CDR3 nucleotides are TGCAGCGTGGGACAGGGCGGGTCTGGCTACACCTTC. It translates to CSVGQGGSGYTF.

Concerning this clonotype: At one end, the junction sequence differs from germline, possibly due to a read error. This sequence joins TRBV6-5 and TRBJ2-7, with D tentatively TRBD1 (6 bases). The germline V gene encodes CDR1 MNHEY and CDR2 SVGAGI. The CDR3 has 13 amino acids. CDR3 sequence reads: CASSESQGSEQCF. The CDR3 bases are TGTGCCAGCAGTGAGTCCCAGGGGAGCGAGCAGTGCTTC.

This clonotype turned up a few times. The CDR3 is CASSYPLGTGYGYTF. DNA for the CDR3: TGTGCCAGCAGTTACCCCCTCGGGACAGGCTATGGCTACACCTTC. This chain connects TRBV6-5 to TRBJ1-2, with TRBD1 matching over 8 bases. Germline CDR1 is MNHEY and CDR2 is SVGAGI. Trimming took 2 bases from V and 4 from J; bases not matched to a gene: 6. The CDR3 extends over 15 amino acids.

There are a few counts of this clonotype. This chain links TRBV9 with TRBJ2-7; D is perhaps TRBD1 or TRBD2 (7 bases each). Per germline, CDR1 SGDLS and CDR2 YYNGEE. This CDR3 spans 13 amino acids. Deletions cut 9 bases from V and 7 bases from J, with 20 bases between. This chain's CDR3 is CATQGGRTGEQYF. CDR3 coding DNA: TGTGCCACCCAGGGGGGGAGGACGGGGGAGCAGTACTTC.

This clonotype was found once. V and J are TRBV20-1 and TRBJ2-2; possibly TRBD1 or TRBD2 for D (6 bases each). Germline V gene data show CDR1 as DFQATT and CDR2 as SNEGSKA (reference sequence). The CDR3 runs 15 residues. V was clipped by 4 bases and J by 1 base, with 13 bases between them. Here the CDR3 DNA reads TGCAGTGCTAAGAATCGGGGGCTGAACACCGGGGAGCTGTTTTTT. The encoded protein is CSAKNRGLNTGELFF.

Remarks on this clonotype: One end of the junction does not line up with germline, which may come from a read error. CDR3 nucleotides: TGTGCCAGCAGTACAGTACAAGAGACCCAGTACTTC. Protein sequence: CASSTVQETQYF. V and J are TRBV10-3 and TRBJ2-5; no firm D call. Per the germline V gene, CDR1 is ENHRY and CDR2 is SYGVKD. This CDR3 region has 12 residues.